The present entry profiles one T cell receptor beta chain with its context. As TCR cDNA was made by 5'RACE template switching, a universal primer site and UMIs were added. One entry per CDR3 protein results from TCRdb running MiXCR on the 5' RACE reads. The top ten hold roughly 17% of the sample, which has 450,000 to 600,000 distinct CDR3 sequences, less than 20% seen once. This sample stems from a study of T cells after yellow fever vaccination. This specimen consisted of PBMCs, obtained 5 days after the first yellow fever vaccination. The sequence came from a man younger than 35 who received the YFV17D yellow fever vaccine.

This CDR3 is CAISGQGAINQPQHF. In DNA, the CDR3 is TGTGCCATCAGCGGTCAGGGGGCGATCAATCAGCCCCAGCATTTT. The V gene is TRBV10-3, the J gene TRBJ1-5; 8 nucleotides line up with TRBD1. Trimming took 6 bases from V and 3 from J; bases not matched to a gene: 7. Looked up from germline, CDR1 is ENHRY and CDR2 is SYGVKD. This CDR3 is built from 15 residues.